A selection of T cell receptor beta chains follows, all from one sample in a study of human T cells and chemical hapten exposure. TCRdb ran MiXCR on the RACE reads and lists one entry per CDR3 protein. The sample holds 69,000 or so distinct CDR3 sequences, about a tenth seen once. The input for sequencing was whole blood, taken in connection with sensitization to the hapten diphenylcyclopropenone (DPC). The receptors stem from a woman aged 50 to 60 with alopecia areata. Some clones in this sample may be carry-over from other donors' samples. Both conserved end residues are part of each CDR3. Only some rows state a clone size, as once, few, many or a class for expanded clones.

CASSTRDRGSGANVLTF	TRBV19	few
CSASGVGSYNEQFF	TRBV20-1	.
CASSPGPSNQPQHF	TRBV7-9	many
CASSLSLGLAGLVPYEQYF	TRBV7-8	many
CASSVGPLAGDAYEQYF	TRBV5-1	few
CASSLDGDTYNEQFF	TRBV11-3	many
CASSLVVGNTGELFF	TRBV11-2	many
CSAIRTTGAFF	TRBV20-1	.
CSARAQETQYF	TRBV20-1	few
CASSHPSGTQYF	TRBV4-1	few
CASRYYGGNTEAFF	TRBV6-6	.
CATSDSANEQFF	TRBV24-1	many
CASSQSLGLGSYNEQFF	TRBV13	.
CASSHHPGQSDQPQHF	TRBV12-3/TRBV12-4	many
CASSQGVDSYNEQFF	TRBV3-1	few
CASSSVQGMNSPLHF	TRBV19	many
CASSPGGIGSSYEQYF	TRBV10-1	few
CASSSGWTGNEYGYTF	TRBV11-1	many
CASSGLTAGYTF	TRBV12-3/TRBV12-4	many
CASSLFGYHEQYF	TRBV5-1	few
CASRHKRGYNEQFF	TRBV21-1	many
CSASTRRGLAGDEQYF	TRBV20-1	.
CASSFQFPQGPGPLHF	TRBV5-1	.
CASSSRRGSTDTQYF	TRBV7-8	many
CASSWTSARPETQYF	TRBV12-3/TRBV12-4	.
CASSPDLGGAGKNIQYF	TRBV7-9	many
CSVERLTEAFF	TRBV29-1	many
CASSLDGFSNQPQHF	TRBV5-1	many
CASSYTTSGNEFF	TRBV2	many
CASSLGGGRAADTQYF	TRBV9	many
CASSLWEGREQFF	TRBV11-2	many
CASSEGPWGVANEQFF	TRBV6-1	.
CSVLGQGGYEQFF	TRBV29-1	many
CASILSPGYEQYF	TRBV28	many
CSVGGRAFDEQFF	TRBV29-1	many
CASSGGGPSSEQFF	TRBV6-5	.
CSAIRALASDEQYF	TRBV20-1	.
CASYPEGAGELFF	TRBV11-2	many